This TCR beta chain was captured by sequencing in a study of blood T cell repertoires in COVID-19. Cohort allocation depended upon clinical history that participants reported. Donors in Cohort 3 counted as recovered after two negative PCRs, clearance, or symptom resolution. Original processing notes: Reference gene primer amplification in the assay estimated nucleated cell counts. Clones were read by immunoSEQ multiplex PCR, and TCRdb kept only the in-frame ones, dropping some. V, J and clone size reflect that table, while D and trimming were determined from the DNA. Here the sample spans over 250,000 clones, nearly 90% being singletons. The CDR3 covers 18 residues.

The chain couples TRBV21-1 to TRBJ2-3; TRBD1 was called by the table and not checked on the DNA. TRBV21-1 is annotated as a pseudogene. Sequencing was performed on PBMCs or T cells enriched from blood (not recorded which). The clonotype was recovered from a woman aged 55-70 years who had recovered from COVID-19. CDR3 sequence (DNA): TGTGCCAGCAGCAAAATGTTGGACAGGGGATACCTCACAGATACGCAGTATTTT. Its translation: CASSKMLDRGYLTDTQYF.